These T cell receptor beta chains were read from a single sample in a study of T-cell memory formation after mild COVID-19. TCRdb re-called the 5' RACE reads through MiXCR, storing one row per CDR3 protein. This table holds under 550,000 distinct CDR3 sequences, over 15% found once. The sequencing sample was made of PBMCs or a T cell subset sorted from them (not recorded which). The receptors were gathered from an adult woman who had mild COVID-19 (a few samples of this study predate the infection). Cell type and time point are not known. CDR3s include the opening cysteine and the closing phenylalanine or tryptophan. D genes are given only for firm matches. Clone size is given for some rows only: seen once, a few or many times, or a class if the clone is expanded.

CDR3 length	V gene	D gene	clone size	J gene	CDR3 DNA	CDR3 protein
15	TRBV6-2/TRBV6-3	NA	few	TRBJ1-2	TGTGCCAGCAGTTGGTCAGGCGGACAGAACTATGGCTACACCTTC	CASSWSGGQNYGYTF
14	TRBV12-3/TRBV12-4	NA	few	TRBJ1-6	TGTGCCAGCAGTCTGACAGGCTCGGGTTCACCCCTCCACTTT	CASSLTGSGSPLHF
15	TRBV5-6	NA	few	TRBJ2-7	TGTGCCAGCAGCGTCATGACAGCACTCCTAGGCGAGCAGTACTTC	CASSVMTALLGEQYF
16	TRBV7-2	NA	few	TRBJ1-5	TGTGCCAGCAGCTTAGCGGGGACGGAAGTTAATCAGCCCCAGCATTTT	CASSLAGTEVNQPQHF
17	TRBV21-1	NA	few	TRBJ2-6	TGTGCCAGCAGCAAGGACAGGGTTTCTGCTGGGGCCAACGTCCTGACTTTC	CASSKDRVSAGANVLTF
16	TRBV18	NA	NA	TRBJ2-7	TGTGCCAGCTCACCACCGGATTATTATCGGCACTACGAGCAGTACTTC	CASSPPDYYRHYEQYF
14	TRBV14	NA	NA	TRBJ2-5	TGTGCCAGCAGCCAAGATGTCGCGAGAAAGACCCAGTACTTC	CASSQDVARKTQYF
13	TRBV7-9	NA	NA	TRBJ2-7	TGTGCCAGCAGCTTACAGCCGGCCTACGAGCAGTACTTC	CASSLQPAYEQYF
11	TRBV10-3	NA	few	TRBJ2-7	TGTGCCATCAGTCCTAAGACCGAGCAGTACTTC	CAISPKTEQYF
14	TRBV2	TRBD1	NA	TRBJ2-5	TGTGCCAGCGGGGACAGGGGGTACCAAGAGACCCAGTACTTC	CASGDRGYQETQYF
16	TRBV7-2	TRBD1	few	TRBJ2-5	TGTGCCAGCAGCTTAAAAGTGACAGGGTACCAAGAGACCCAGTACTTC	CASSLKVTGYQETQYF
15	TRBV6-2/TRBV6-3	NA	many	TRBJ2-7	TGTGCCAGCAGTTACCTCGGAACCGCCGCCTACGAGCAGTACTTC	CASSYLGTAAYEQYF
14	TRBV4-1	NA	many	TRBJ2-7	TGCGCCAGCAGCCAAGAGCCCGAAACCTACGAGCAGTACTTC	CASSQEPETYEQYF
11	TRBV12-3/TRBV12-4	TRBD2	few	TRBJ2-1	TGTGCCAGCAGTCCGGGACTAGCGGCCTTGTTC	CASSPGLAALF
17	TRBV18	NA	few	TRBJ2-7	TGTGCCAGCTCACCACCGGGGGTTGCGGCCGGGACCTACGAGCAGTACTTC	CASSPPGVAAGTYEQYF